A single sample gave rise to the 14 T cell receptor beta chains below, sequenced in a study of response to subunit inactivated influenza vaccine. MiXCR was run by TCRdb on the RT-PCR reads, yielding one entry per CDR3 protein. The sample has about 530,000 distinct CDR3 sequences; over 9.5% are singletons. The sequencing here drew on PBMCs from blood, taken on the day of vaccination. The receptor set was obtained from a man aged 50-60 years who received an inactivated influenza vaccine.

This clonotype was counted between two and nine times. The CDR3 here is CSGGGIRETQYF. As DNA, the CDR3 is TGCAGCGGGGGGGGAATTAGAGAGACCCAGTACTTC. The V call is TRBV29-1, the J call TRBJ2-5, with 7 bases identical to TRBD2. The V gene's germline CDR1 is SQVTM and CDR2 ANQGSEA. V dropped 7 bases and J dropped 4; count of bases not matched to a gene: 6. This CDR3 is 12 amino acids long.

This clonotype occurred a few times. This chain joins TRBV6-5 and TRBJ1-1; D ambiguous. Germline V CDR1 and CDR2: MNHEY, SVGAGI. This CDR3 comprises 14 residues. Trimming took 0 bases from V and 5 from J, leaving 10 bases between them. The CDR3 loop is CASSYSGWRTEAFF. In nucleotides, the CDR3 is TGTGCCAGCAGTTACTCGGGGTGGAGGACTGAAGCTTTCTTT.

This clonotype was detected only a few times. The chain has TRBV6-2 or TRBV6-3 and TRBJ2-5; weak D call: TRBD2 (6 bases). CDR1 and CDR2 from the germline V gene are MNHEY and SVGEGT. The CDR3 consists of 16 residues. V dropped 7 bases and J dropped 6 bases, with 24 bases sitting between them. The CDR3 sequence is CASNSQPWRGEQTQYF. CDR3 DNA sequence: TGTGCCAGCAATAGTCAACCCTGGCGGGGCGAACAGACCCAGTACTTC.

This clonotype was detected only a few times. The V and J genes are TRBV25-1 and TRBJ2-3; TRBD1 or TRBD2 may be the D gene (5 bases each). CDR1 and CDR2 (germline): MGHDK, SYGVNS. The CDR3 is 14 amino acids. V was pared by 1 base and J by 5 bases, with 10 bases between. The CDR3 sequence: CASSEWGSGDTQYF. The CDR3 DNA is TGTGCCAGCAGTGAATGGGGGTCGGGAGATACGCAGTATTTT.

The CDR3 loop reads CASSLGDPNDAFF. The CDR3 bases are TGTGCCAGCAGCTTAGGGGACCCCAACGACGCTTTCTTT. The rearrangement links TRBV7-6 to TRBJ1-1, with D tentatively TRBD1 (5 bases). Trimming removed 1 base at V and 11 bases at J, with 14 bases between. Per germline, CDR1 SGHVS and CDR2 FNYEAQ. The CDR3 length is 13 residues.

The chain employs TRBV27 and TRBJ2-7; D possibly corresponds to TRBD2 (6 bases). V was cut by 0 bases and J by 1 base, with 16 bases left in between. The germline V gene encodes CDR1 MNHEY and CDR2 SMNVEV (reference sequence). The CDR3 is 17 amino acids. CDR3 in DNA: TGTGCCAGCAGTTTATCGAAGGCTAGCGCAGGGTCCTACGAGCAGTACTTC. Translated, it gives CASSLSKASAGSYEQYF.

This clonotype was counted ten times or more. The V call is TRBV10-3, the J call TRBJ2-7, with a tentative D call TRBD1 (5 bases). V was cut by 10 bases and J by 0 bases, with 16 bases left in between. CDR1 is ENHRY and CDR2 is SYGVKD in the germline V gene. The CDR3 has 14 residues. For the CDR3, the DNA is TGTGCCACTGGGGCAGTTGAGGTCTCCTACGAGCAGTACTTC. Its translation: CATGAVEVSYEQYF.

The chain joins TRBV15 to TRBJ2-7; weak D call: TRBD2 (6 bases). CDR1 is LNHNV and CDR2 is YYDKDF in the germline V gene (reference sequence). The CDR3 has 18 amino acids. V was trimmed by 4 bases and J by 0 bases, leaving 22 bases between them. DNA of the CDR3: TGTGCCACCAGCACTGTGGGGGGAACAGGACGGATCTCCTACGAGCAGTACTTC. Protein: CATSTVGGTGRISYEQYF. Combining the CDR3 with reference TRBV15 and TRBJ2-7 gives the whole variable domain DAMVIQNPRYQVTQFGKPVTLSCSQTLNHNVMYWYQQKSSQAPKLLFHYYDKDFNNEADTPDNFQSRRPNTSFCFLDIRSPGLGDTAMYLCATSTVGGTGRISYEQYFGPGTRLTVT.

This clonotype was found a few times. The CDR3 nucleotides are TGCGCCAGCAGCTCTTACAGGGGGGCCACTGAAGCTTTCTTT. Translating it yields CASSSYRGATEAFF. The chain couples TRBV5-1 to TRBJ1-1, with TRBD1 identical over 8 bases. CDR1 is SGHRS, CDR2 YFSETQ, per germline. The CDR3 sequence is 14 residues long. J was trimmed by 4 bases and V by 3 bases; bases with no gene match: 5. Filled out from reference TRBV5-1 and TRBJ1-1, the complete variable domain reads KAGVTQTPRYLIKTRGQQVTLSCSPISGHRSVSWYQQTPGQGLQFLFEYFSETQRNKGNFPGRFSGRQFSNSRSEMNVSTLELGDSALYLCASSSYRGATEAFFGQGTRLTVV.

This clonotype was recorded a few times. This chain connects TRBV15 to TRBJ2-7, with D possibly matching TRBD1 (5 bases). V was pared by 3 bases and J by 5 bases, with 11 bases between. The germline gives CDR1 LNHNV, CDR2 YYDKDF (reference sequence). The CDR3 is made up of 13 amino acids. This CDR3 is CATSSQGIDEQYF. The DNA for the CDR3 is TGTGCCACCAGCAGTCAGGGTATAGACGAGCAGTACTTC. Together with reference TRBV15 and TRBJ2-7, the CDR3 gives the full variable domain: DAMVIQNPRYQVTQFGKPVTLSCSQTLNHNVMYWYQQKSSQAPKLLFHYYDKDFNNEADTPDNFQSRRPNTSFCFLDIRSPGLGDTAMYLCATSSQGIDEQYFGPGTRLTVT.

The chain recombines TRBV29-1 with TRBJ2-2; D is undetermined. Per germline, CDR1 SQVTM and CDR2 ANQGSEA. The CDR3 contains 13 residues. V was clipped by 2 bases and J by 6 bases, with 10 bases between them. The CDR3 bases are TGCAGCGTTGAACGTCTAAAAGCCGGGGAGCTGTTTTTT. Amino acids: CSVERLKAGELFF.

This clonotype was detected only a few times. The chain joins TRBV18 to TRBJ2-5; D is uncertain. Trimming took 3 bases from V and 3 from J, leaving 8 bases between them. Germline CDR1 and CDR2: KGHSH and LQKENI. The CDR3 sequence is 13 residues long. The CDR3 DNA sequence: TGTGCCAGCTCACCGGTGCCAAAAGAGACCCAGTACTTC. It encodes CASSPVPKETQYF.

The chain employs TRBV20-1 and TRBJ2-2; 7 bases align to TRBD2. Germline lookup yields CDR1 DFQATT and CDR2 SNEGSKA (reference sequence). V trimming: 6 bases; J trimming: 4 bases; junction bases outside the gene matches: 11. The CDR3 length is 15 residues. This CDR3 reads CSATIGGSGTGELFF. The CDR3 nucleotides are TGCAGTGCGACCATCGGGGGGTCGGGCACCGGGGAGCTGTTTTTT.

V is TRBV9 and J is TRBJ2-2; 7 positions match TRBD2. This CDR3 comprises 16 residues. Trimming at V came to 3 bases and at J to 2 bases, leaving 7 bases not matched to a gene. Germline V gene data show CDR1 as SGDLS and CDR2 as YYNGEE. CDR3 protein: CASSARDYANTGELFF. For the CDR3, the DNA is TGTGCCAGCAGCGCACGGGACTACGCTAACACCGGGGAGCTGTTTTTT.